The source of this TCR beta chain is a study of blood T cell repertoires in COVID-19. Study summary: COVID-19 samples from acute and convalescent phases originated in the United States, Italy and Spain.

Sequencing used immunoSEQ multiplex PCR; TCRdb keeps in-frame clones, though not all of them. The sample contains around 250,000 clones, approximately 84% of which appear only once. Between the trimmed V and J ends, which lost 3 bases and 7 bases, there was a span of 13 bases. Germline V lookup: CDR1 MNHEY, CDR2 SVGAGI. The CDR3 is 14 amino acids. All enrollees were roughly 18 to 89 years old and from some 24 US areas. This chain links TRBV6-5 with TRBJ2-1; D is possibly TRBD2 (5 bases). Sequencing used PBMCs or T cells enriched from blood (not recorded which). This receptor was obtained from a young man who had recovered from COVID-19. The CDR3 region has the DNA TGTGCCAGCAGTTATAAGTCTAGCCGGAATGAGCAGTTCTTC. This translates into CASSYKSSRNEQFF.